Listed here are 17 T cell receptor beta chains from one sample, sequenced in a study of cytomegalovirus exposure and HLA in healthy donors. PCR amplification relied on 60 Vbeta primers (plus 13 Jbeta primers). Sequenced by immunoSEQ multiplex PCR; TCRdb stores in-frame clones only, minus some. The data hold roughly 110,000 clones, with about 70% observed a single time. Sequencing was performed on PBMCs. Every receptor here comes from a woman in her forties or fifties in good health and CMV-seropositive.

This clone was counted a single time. The DNA of the CDR3 is TGCGCCAGCAGCTCTCCCACCACGAATTACCCGGGTCAGGGCGTTTATGGCTACACCTTC. It yields the protein CASSSPTTNYPGQGVYGYTF. The chain recombines TRBV5-1 with TRBJ1-2; possible D gene TRBD1, 5 bases. Deletions cut 3 bases from V and 5 bases from J, with 32 bases between. This CDR3 is built from 20 residues. Per the germline V gene, CDR1 is SGHRS and CDR2 is YFSETQ.

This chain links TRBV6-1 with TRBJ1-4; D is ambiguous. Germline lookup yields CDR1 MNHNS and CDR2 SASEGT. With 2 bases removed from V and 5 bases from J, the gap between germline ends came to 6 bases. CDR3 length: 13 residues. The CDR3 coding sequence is TGTGCCAGCAGTGAAATTCTGAATGAAAAACTGTTTTTT. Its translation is CASSEILNEKLFF.

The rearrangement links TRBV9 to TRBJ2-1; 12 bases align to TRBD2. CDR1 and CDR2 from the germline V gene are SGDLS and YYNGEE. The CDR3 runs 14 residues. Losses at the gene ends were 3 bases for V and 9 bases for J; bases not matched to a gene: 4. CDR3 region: CASSAGTSGFEQFF. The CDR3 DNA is TGTGCCAGCAGCGCCGGGACTAGCGGGTTTGAGCAGTTCTTC.

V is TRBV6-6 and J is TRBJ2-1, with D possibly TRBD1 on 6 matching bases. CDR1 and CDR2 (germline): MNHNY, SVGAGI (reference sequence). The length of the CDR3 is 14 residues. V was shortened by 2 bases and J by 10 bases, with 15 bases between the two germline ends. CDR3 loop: CASSYTPDSREQFF. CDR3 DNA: TGTGCCAGCAGTTACACACCGGACAGCAGGGAGCAGTTCTTC.

CDR3 residues: CASSPGLAGGQETQYF. CDR3 nucleotides: TGCGCCAGCAGCCCGGGACTAGCGGGGGGACAAGAGACCCAGTACTTC. This chain uses TRBV5-1 with TRBJ2-5; TRBD2 matches at 15 bases. The CDR3 contains 16 residues. J was trimmed by 2 bases and V by 4 bases; bases with no gene match: 3. Germline V gene data show CDR1 as SGHRS and CDR2 as YFSETQ.

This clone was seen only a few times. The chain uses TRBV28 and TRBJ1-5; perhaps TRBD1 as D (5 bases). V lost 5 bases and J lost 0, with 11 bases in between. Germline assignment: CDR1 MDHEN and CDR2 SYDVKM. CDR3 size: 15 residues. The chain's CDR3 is CASSRRQSSNQPQHF. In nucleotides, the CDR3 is TGTGCCAGCAGTCGGCGACAGTCTAGCAATCAGCCCCAGCATTTT.

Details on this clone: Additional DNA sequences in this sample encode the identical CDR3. The CDR3 DNA reads as TGCGCCAGCTCGACCGAGGCGGCTGGAAACACCATATATTTT. Its translation: CASSTEAAGNTIYF. J is TRBJ1-3 and V is TRBV5-1; no clear D gene. Trimming took 7 bases from V and 2 from J, leaving 13 bases between them. In germline, CDR1 is SGHRS, CDR2 YFSETQ. This CDR3 is built from 14 residues.

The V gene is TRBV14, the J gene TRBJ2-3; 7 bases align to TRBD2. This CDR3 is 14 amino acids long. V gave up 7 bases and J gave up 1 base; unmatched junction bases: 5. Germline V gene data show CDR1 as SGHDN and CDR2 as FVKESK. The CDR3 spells CASTSGRGTDTQYF. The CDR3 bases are TGTGCCAGCACCTCAGGGAGGGGCACAGATACGCAGTATTTT.

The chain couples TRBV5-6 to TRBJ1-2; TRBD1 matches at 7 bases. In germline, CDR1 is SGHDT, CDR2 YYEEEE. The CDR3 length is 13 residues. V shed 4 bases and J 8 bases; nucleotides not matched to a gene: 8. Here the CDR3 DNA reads TGTGCCAGCAGCCCCCAGGGACAGCACGGCTACACCTTC. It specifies CASSPQGQHGYTF.

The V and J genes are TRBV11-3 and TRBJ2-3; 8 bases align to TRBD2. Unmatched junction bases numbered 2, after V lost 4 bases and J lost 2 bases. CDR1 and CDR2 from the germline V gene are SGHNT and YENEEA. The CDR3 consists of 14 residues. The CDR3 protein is CASSSGGLTDTQYF. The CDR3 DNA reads TGTGCCAGCAGCTCGGGGGGGCTCACAGATACGCAGTATTTT.

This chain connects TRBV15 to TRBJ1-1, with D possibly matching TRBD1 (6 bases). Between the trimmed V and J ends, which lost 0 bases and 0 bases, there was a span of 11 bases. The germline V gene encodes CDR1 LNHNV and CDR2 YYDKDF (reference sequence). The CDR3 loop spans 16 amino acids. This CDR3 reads CATSREPRGMNTEAFF. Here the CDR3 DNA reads TGTGCCACCAGCAGAGAGCCCAGGGGTATGAACACTGAAGCTTTCTTT. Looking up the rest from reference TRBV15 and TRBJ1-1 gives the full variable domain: DAMVIQNPRYQVTQFGKPVTLSCSQTLNHNVMYWYQQKSSQAPKLLFHYYDKDFNNEADTPDNFQSRRPNTSFCFLDIRSPGLGDTAMYLCATSREPRGMNTEAFFGQGTRLTVV.

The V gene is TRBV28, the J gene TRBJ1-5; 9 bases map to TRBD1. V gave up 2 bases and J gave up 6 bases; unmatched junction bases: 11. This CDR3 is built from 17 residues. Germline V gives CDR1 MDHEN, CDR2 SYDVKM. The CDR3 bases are TGTGCCAGCAGTTTACATTTTAGGACAGGGGCAGTTCAGCCCCAGCATTTT. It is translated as CASSLHFRTGAVQPQHF.

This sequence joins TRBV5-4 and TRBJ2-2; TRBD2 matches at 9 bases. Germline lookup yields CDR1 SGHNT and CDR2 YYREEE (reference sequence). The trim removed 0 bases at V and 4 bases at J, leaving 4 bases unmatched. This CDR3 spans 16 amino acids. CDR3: CASSLERGGATGELFF. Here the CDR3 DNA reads TGTGCCAGCAGCTTGGAGCGCGGGGGGGCCACCGGGGAGCTGTTTTTT.

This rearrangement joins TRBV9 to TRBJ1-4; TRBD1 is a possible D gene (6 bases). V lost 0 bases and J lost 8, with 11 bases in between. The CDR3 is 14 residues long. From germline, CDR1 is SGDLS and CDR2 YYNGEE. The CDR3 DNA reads TGTGCCAGCAGCGTAGGGCAGAGGGGGGAAAAACTGTTTTTT. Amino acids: CASSVGQRGEKLFF. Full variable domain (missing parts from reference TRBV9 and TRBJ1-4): DSGVTQTPKHLITATGQRVTLRCSPRSGDLSVYWYQQSLDQGLQFLIQYYNGEERAKGNILERFSAQQFPDLHSELNLSSLELGDSALYFCASSVGQRGEKLFFGSGTQLSVL.

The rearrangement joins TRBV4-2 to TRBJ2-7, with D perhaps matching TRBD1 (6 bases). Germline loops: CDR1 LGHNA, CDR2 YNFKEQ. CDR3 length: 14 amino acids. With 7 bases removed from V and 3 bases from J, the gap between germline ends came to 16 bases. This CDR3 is CASTTVQGSYEQYF. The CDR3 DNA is TGTGCCAGCACTACCGTACAGGGCAGCTACGAGCAGTACTTC.

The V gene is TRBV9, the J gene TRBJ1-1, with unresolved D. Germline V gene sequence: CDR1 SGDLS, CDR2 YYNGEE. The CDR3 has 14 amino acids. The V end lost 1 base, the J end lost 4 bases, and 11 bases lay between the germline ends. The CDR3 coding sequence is TGTGCCAGCAGCGTAACAGAGTTGGTCACTGAAGCTTTCTTT. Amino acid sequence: CASSVTELVTEAFF.

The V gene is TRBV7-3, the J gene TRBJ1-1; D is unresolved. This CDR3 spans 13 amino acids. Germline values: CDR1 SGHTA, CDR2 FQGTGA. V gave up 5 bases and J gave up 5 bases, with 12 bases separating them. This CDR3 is CASSPSSGTEAFF. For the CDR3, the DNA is TGTGCCAGCAGCCCCTCGTCGGGAACTGAAGCTTTCTTT.